The 23 T cell receptor beta chains listed next were all sequenced from one sample in a study of blood T cell repertoires in COVID-19 (dated by TCRdb to about 2020). The method behind the library was the immunoSEQ multiplex PCR assay. Drawn from immuneACCESS, this table holds only the in-frame rearrangements with V and J called that TCRdb kept. Clones are partly lost; checked studies trace under half to an unresolved V gene and leave the rest unexplained. In this sample the table shows roughly 120,000 clones, 60% to 85% of which occur a single time. The biggest ten clones account for around 6.6% of the sample. Sequencing was performed on peripheral blood. These TCRs come from a man aged 65 to 79 with acute or convalescent COVID-19.

The chain recombines TRBV11-2 with TRBJ2-3; TRBD2 might be the D (7 bases). The V end lost 5 bases, the J end lost 6 bases, and 15 bases lay between the germline ends. The CDR3 consists of 14 residues. Looked up from germline, CDR1 is SGHAT and CDR2 is FQNNGV. The CDR3 DNA is TGTGCCAGCAGCCTCGGGGGGCTCTCTGATACGCAGTATTTT. It translates to CASSLGGLSDTQYF.

This sequence joins TRBV5-6 and TRBJ2-2, with D possibly matching TRBD2 (6 bases). V gave up 4 bases and J gave up 2 bases, with 18 bases separating them. This CDR3 contains 17 residues. The germline CDR1 and CDR2 sequences are SGHDT and YYEEEE. CDR3 amino acids: CASSPLRRERNTGELFF. Here the CDR3 DNA reads TGTGCCAGCAGCCCTTTGAGGAGGGAACGAAACACCGGGGAGCTGTTTTTT.

V is TRBV4-1 and J is TRBJ2-4; the D gene is possibly TRBD2 (6 bases). Germline V gene sequence: CDR1 MGHRA, CDR2 YSYEKL. Trimming removed 3 bases at V and 0 bases at J, with 15 bases between. The CDR3 extends over 17 amino acids. For the CDR3, the DNA is TGCGCCAGCAGCCACCCCCCCGCGGGACTAGCCAAAAACATTCAGTACTTC. This codes for CASSHPPAGLAKNIQYF.

The chain carries TRBV6-5 and TRBJ1-2; D call uncertain. The germline V gene has CDR1 MNHEY and CDR2 SVGAGI. V was shortened by 1 base and J by 2 bases, with 8 bases between the two germline ends. There are 14 residues in the CDR3. This chain's CDR3 is CASSYLAGNYGYTF. The DNA of the CDR3 is TGTGCCAGCAGTTACTTGGCAGGCAACTATGGCTACACCTTC.

This chain connects TRBV9 to TRBJ2-3; D is ambiguous. Per germline, CDR1 SGDLS and CDR2 YYNGEE. Trimming took off 4 bases at V and 6 bases at J, with 12 bases between the two ends. CDR3 size: 13 residues. The CDR3 DNA reads as TGTGCCAGCAGCTTCCGACAAGATGATACGCAGTATTTT. Protein: CASSFRQDDTQYF.

The V call is TRBV28, the J call TRBJ2-7, with 7 bases fitting TRBD2. With V trimmed by 6 bases and J by 7 bases, 9 bases remained unmatched. Germline-derived CDR1 and CDR2 are MDHEN and SYDVKM. The CDR3 runs to 13 residues. Here the CDR3 DNA reads TGTGCCAGCAGCACCGCCCGGGGGGAAGAGCAGTACTTC. The encoded protein is CASSTARGEEQYF.

The chain joins TRBV20-1 to TRBJ1-1, with no clear D. Germline V gene sequence: CDR1 DFQATT, CDR2 SNEGSKA (reference sequence). The CDR3 has 11 amino acids. The germline V and J ends were trimmed by 3 bases and 11 bases, with 13 bases remaining between them. The DNA for the CDR3 is TGCAGTGCTAGCCGGCAGCGGGAGGCTTTCTTT. Its protein product is CSASRQREAFF.

The chain combines TRBV9 with TRBJ2-7; TRBD1 aligns across 8 bases. With V trimmed by 4 bases and J by 6 bases, 3 bases remained unmatched. Germline V lookup: CDR1 SGDLS, CDR2 YYNGEE. The CDR3 is made up of 12 amino acids. The CDR3 here is CASSQQGGEQYF. The CDR3 DNA reads as TGTGCCAGCAGCCAACAGGGGGGCGAGCAGTACTTC.

This clone has only a few counts. The chain uses TRBV18 and TRBJ2-7, with 14 bases identical to TRBD2. With 6 bases clipped from V and 5 bases from J, the junction kept 3 bases outside the gene matches. Germline CDR1 and CDR2: KGHSH and LQKENI. CDR3 length equals 14 residues. CDR3 sequence: CASSGTSGSDEQYF. CDR3 nucleotides: TGTGCCAGCTCCGGGACTAGCGGGAGTGACGAGCAGTACTTC.

The chain employs TRBV9 and TRBJ2-1, with 10 nucleotides matching TRBD2. Losses at the gene ends were 0 bases for V and 7 bases for J; bases not matched to a gene: 19. CDR1 and CDR2 from the germline V gene are SGDLS and YYNGEE. The CDR3 is made up of 20 amino acids. The CDR3 here is CASSVEAGLAGEMGLNEQFF. The CDR3 nucleotides read TGTGCCAGCAGCGTAGAGGCTGGTCTAGCGGGAGAGATGGGATTGAATGAGCAGTTCTTC.

This clone has a single count. The V call is TRBV28, the J call TRBJ2-6, with 8 bases identical to TRBD1. CDR3 length: 17 residues. Germline assignment: CDR1 MDHEN and CDR2 SYDVKM. Trimming cost V 10 bases and J 0 bases; bases outside gene matches: 11. The CDR3 DNA reads TGTGCCACCTACCGGGACAGGTCTGACTCTGGGGCCAACGTCCTGACTTTC. It translates to CATYRDRSDSGANVLTF. The entire variable domain, with the rest obtained from reference TRBV28 and TRBJ2-6, is as follows: DVKVTQSSRYLVKRTGEKVFLECVQDMDHENMFWYRQDPGLGLRLIYFSYDVKMKEKGDIPEGYSVSREKKERFSLILESASTNQTSMYLCATYRDRSDSGANVLTFGAGSRLTVL.

The genes are TRBV5-4 and TRBJ2-7; TRBD1 agrees at 11 bases. Losses at the gene ends were 4 bases for V and 6 bases for J; bases not matched to a gene: 9. Germline values: CDR1 SGHNT, CDR2 YYREEE (reference sequence). The CDR3 has 15 amino acids. The CDR3 nucleotides read TGTGCCAGCAGCACCGGACAGGGGGCGACGGGCGAGCAGTACTTC. It codes for CASSTGQGATGEQYF.

The gene calls are TRBV5-1 and TRBJ2-1, with 8 bases lining up with TRBD2. V gave up 0 bases and J gave up 3 bases; unmatched junction bases: 5. This CDR3 is built from 16 residues. Looked up from germline, CDR1 is SGHRS and CDR2 is YFSETQ. The CDR3 nucleotides are TGCGCCAGCAGCTTGGTCGGTAGCGGGAACTACAATGAGCAGTTCTTC. Its translation: CASSLVGSGNYNEQFF.

DNA for the CDR3: TGTGCCAGCAGTTCACTAGCGGGAGGGGGGGCGGAGCAGTTCTTC. Its protein product is CASSSLAGGGAEQFF. The chain uses TRBV28 and TRBJ2-1; 13 bases are shared with TRBD2. Germline loops: CDR1 MDHEN, CDR2 SYDVKM. The CDR3 is made up of 15 amino acids. V lost 4 bases to trimming and J lost 10 bases; unmatched junction nucleotides: 7. Drawing the rest from reference TRBV28 and TRBJ2-1, the complete variable domain is DVKVTQSSRYLVKRTGEKVFLECVQDMDHENMFWYRQDPGLGLRLIYFSYDVKMKEKGDIPEGYSVSREKKERFSLILESASTNQTSMYLCASSSLAGGGAEQFFGPGTRLTVL.

The chain has TRBV7-6 and TRBJ1-4; tentatively, D is TRBD1 (6 bases). Germline CDR1 reads SGHVS; CDR2 reads FNYEAQ. CDR3 length: 15 amino acids. Trimming removed 1 base from V and 7 bases from J, with 13 bases in between. DNA of the CDR3: TGTGCCAGCAGCTTAGGTGGAACAGGGAGTGAAAAACTGTTTTTT. Translation gives CASSLGGTGSEKLFF.

This clone was seen more than once but under ten times. V usage is TRBV20-1 and J usage is TRBJ1-1, with D possibly TRBD1 on 6 matching bases. V was cut by 3 bases and J by 3 bases, with 14 bases left in between. The V gene's germline CDR1 is DFQATT and CDR2 SNEGSKA (reference sequence). The CDR3 covers 14 residues. In DNA, the CDR3 is TGCAGTGCTAGTGGGGGCAATCAGGACACTGAAGCTTTCTTT. Amino acid sequence: CSASGGNQDTEAFF.

This clone is a singleton in its sample. The CDR3 region has the DNA TGCGCCAGCAGCTTGTTTGGCGACGGGACAGATACGCAGTATTTT. Amino acid sequence: CASSLFGDGTDTQYF. V is TRBV5-1 and J is TRBJ2-3, with D unresolved. In germline, CDR1 is SGHRS, CDR2 YFSETQ. V dropped 1 base and J dropped 3 bases, with 12 bases sitting between them. CDR3 length: 15 residues.

The rearrangement joins TRBV6-5 to TRBJ1-6, with 10 positions matching TRBD1. The junction had 5 bases not matched to a gene; V was cut back by 5 bases and J by 10 bases. Germline V gene sequence: CDR1 MNHEY, CDR2 SVGAGI. The CDR3 length is 14 residues. CDR3 DNA sequence: TGTGCCAGCAGTCGGGACAGGGGAAGATCACCCCTCCACTTT. Its protein is CASSRDRGRSPLHF.

The chain joins TRBV15 to TRBJ2-5, with 9 bases that match TRBD2. The CDR3 runs 13 residues. V shed 8 bases, J shed 4 bases, and the junction held 5 bases outside the gene matches. The germline V gene has CDR1 LNHNV and CDR2 YYDKDF (reference sequence). The DNA of the CDR3 is TGTGCCACCTCACTGACTAGCGGAGAGACCCAGTACTTC. Translating gives CATSLTSGETQYF. Complete variable domain (other parts from reference TRBV15 and TRBJ2-5): DAMVIQNPRYQVTQFGKPVTLSCSQTLNHNVMYWYQQKSSQAPKLLFHYYDKDFNNEADTPDNFQSRRPNTSFCFLDIRSPGLGDTAMYLCATSLTSGETQYFGPGTRLLVL.

The chain recombines TRBV7-6 with TRBJ1-6, with 7 bases matching TRBD1. This CDR3 region has 15 residues. Germline V gene sequence: CDR1 SGHVS, CDR2 FNYEAQ. The trim removed 5 bases at V and 10 bases at J, leaving 11 bases unmatched. CDR3 sequence (DNA): TGTGCCAGCAGCAAACTCTTGGGACAGAACTCACCCCTCCACTTT. Amino acids: CASSKLLGQNSPLHF.

J is TRBJ1-4 and V is TRBV12-3 or TRBV12-4; D may be TRBD1 (6 bases). The V and J ends lost 4 bases and 11 bases respectively, with 11 bases between them. This CDR3 contains 12 residues. The CDR3 sequence is CASSSTGRKLFF. The CDR3, as DNA: TGTGCCAGCAGTTCTACAGGGCGGAAACTGTTTTTT.

The J gene is TRBJ2-7, the V gene TRBV7-9, with TRBD1 matching 7 bases. The V and J ends lost 4 bases and 2 bases, in that order; junction bases with no gene match: 8. Germline-derived CDR1 and CDR2 are SEHNR and FQNEAQ (reference sequence). The CDR3 contains 15 residues. The CDR3 is CASSSTGTAAYEQYF. CDR3 in DNA: TGTGCCAGCAGCTCGACCGGGACAGCCGCCTACGAGCAGTACTTC.

This clone was detected a few times. V gene TRBV27 combines with J gene TRBJ2-7; 9 bases are a match to TRBD2. The CDR3 runs to 14 residues. V dropped 0 bases and J dropped 9; count of bases not matched to a gene: 6. CDR1 MNHEY and CDR2 SMNVEV come from the germline V gene (reference sequence). The CDR3 sequence is CASSLSSGSSAQYF. CDR3 DNA: TGTGCCAGCAGTTTATCTAGCGGGAGTTCAGCGCAGTACTTC.